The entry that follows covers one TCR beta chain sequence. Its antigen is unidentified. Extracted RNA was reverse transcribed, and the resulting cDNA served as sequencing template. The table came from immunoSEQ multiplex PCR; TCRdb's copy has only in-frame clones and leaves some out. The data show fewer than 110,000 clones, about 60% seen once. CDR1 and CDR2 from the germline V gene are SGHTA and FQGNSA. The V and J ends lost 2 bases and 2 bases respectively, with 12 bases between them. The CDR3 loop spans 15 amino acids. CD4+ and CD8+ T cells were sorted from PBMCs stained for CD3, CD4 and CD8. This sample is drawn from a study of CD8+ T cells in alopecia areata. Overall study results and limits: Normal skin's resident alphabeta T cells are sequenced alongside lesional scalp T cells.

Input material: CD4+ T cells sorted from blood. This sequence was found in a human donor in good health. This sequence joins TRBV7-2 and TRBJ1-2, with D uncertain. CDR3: CASSLSPVQNYGYTF. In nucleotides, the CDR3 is TGTGCCAGCAGCTTAAGCCCGGTACAGAACTATGGCTACACCTTC. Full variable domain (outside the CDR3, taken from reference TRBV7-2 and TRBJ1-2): GAGVSQSPSNKVTEKGKDVELRCDPISGHTALYWYRQSLGQGLEFLIYFQGNSAPDKSGLPSDRFSAERTGGSVSTLTIQRTQQEDSAVYLCASSLSPVQNYGYTFGSGTRLTVV.